One and the same sample provided the 14 T cell receptor beta chains below, sequenced in a study of blood T cell repertoires in COVID-19. Profiled with immunoSEQ multiplex PCR; TCRdb holds only in-frame clones, not every one. The sample lists over 400,000 clones, roughly 91% seen once, with 7.8% in the top ten. What was sequenced was peripheral blood. The receptors stem from a woman aged 45-60 years with COVID-19, enrolled during active disease.

This chain links TRBV7-2 with TRBJ1-2; TRBD1 is a possible D gene (5 bases). V was pared by 2 bases and J by 5 bases, with 18 bases between. CDR3 length equals 16 residues. Germline-derived CDR1 and CDR2 are SGHTA and FQGNSA. In DNA, the CDR3 is TGTGCCAGCAGCTTATCGATCTGGGGGGGATCGTATGGCTACACCTTC. Amino acid sequence: CASSLSIWGGSYGYTF.

This chain links TRBV5-1 with TRBJ2-3, with D possibly TRBD2 on 6 matching bases. Trimming stripped 2 bases from V and 2 bases from J, with 15 bases between. Germline V gene sequence: CDR1 SGHRS, CDR2 YFSETQ. CDR3 size: 16 residues. CDR3 residues: CASSFGGRGDTDTQYF. In DNA form, the CDR3 reads TGCGCCAGCAGCTTCGGAGGGCGCGGGGACACAGATACGCAGTATTTT.

The chain couples TRBV5-6 to TRBJ1-2; possible D gene TRBD1, 6 bases. The CDR3 is made up of 13 amino acids. The germline V gene encodes CDR1 SGHDT and CDR2 YYEEEE. The V and J ends lost 2 bases and 6 bases respectively, with 11 bases between them. The CDR3 DNA follows: TGTGCCAGCAGCTTCCTGGGGGCCCATGGCTACACCTTC. Translating gives CASSFLGAHGYTF. Complete variable domain (other parts from reference TRBV5-6 and TRBJ1-2): DAGVTQSPTHLIKTRGQQVTLRCSPKSGHDTVSWYQQALGQGPQFIFQYYEEEERQRGNFPDRFSGHQFPNYSSELNVNALLLGDSALYLCASSFLGAHGYTFGSGTRLTVV.

This chain uses TRBV4-2 with TRBJ2-4; the match to TRBD2 covers 12 bases. This CDR3 has 20 residues. Germline V gene sequence: CDR1 LGHNA, CDR2 YNFKEQ. With V trimmed by 1 base and J by 0 bases, 10 bases remained unmatched. The CDR3 here is CASSQVYLAGGTLAKNIQYF. The CDR3 nucleotides are TGTGCCAGCAGCCAAGTATATCTAGCGGGGGGGACTTTAGCCAAAAACATTCAGTACTTC.

This clone has just one count. The chain uses TRBV19 and TRBJ1-6, with D uncertain. CDR3 length: 14 residues. V was cut by 8 bases and J by 0 bases, with 8 bases left in between. The germline V gene encodes CDR1 LNHDA and CDR2 SQIVND (reference sequence). The CDR3 protein is CASSADSYNSPLHF. The CDR3 coding sequence is TGTGCCAGTTCGGCGGACTCCTATAATTCACCCCTCCACTTT. Full variable domain (outside the CDR3, taken from reference TRBV19 and TRBJ1-6): DGGITQSPKYLFRKEGQNVTLSCEQNLNHDAMYWYRQDPGQGLRLIYYSQIVNDFQKGDIAEGYSVSREKKESFPLTVTSAQKNPTAFYLCASSADSYNSPLHFGNGTRLTVT.

The rearrangement joins TRBV6-1 to TRBJ2-3, with 9 bases matching TRBD2. Germline-derived CDR1 and CDR2 are MNHNS and SASEGT. V shed 4 bases and J 0 bases; nucleotides not matched to a gene: 5. The CDR3 extends over 16 amino acids. CDR3 nucleotides: TGTGCCAGCAGTGCTAGCGGGGCCTTTAGCACAGATACGCAGTATTTT. Residues: CASSASGAFSTDTQYF.

A few counts support this clone. The chain combines TRBV19 with TRBJ1-2; TRBD1 matches 7 bases. Germline V gene data show CDR1 as LNHDA and CDR2 as SQIVND (reference sequence). With V trimmed by 8 bases and J by 7 bases, 7 bases remained unmatched. The CDR3 runs 12 residues. CDR3 protein: CASSQGYRGYTF. CDR3 sequence (DNA): TGTGCCAGTTCACAGGGGTATCGTGGCTACACCTTC.

Details on this clone: The junction departs from the called germline gene at one end, perhaps through a read error. The rearrangement joins TRBV10-3 to TRBJ1-3; tentative D call: TRBD1 (5 bases). The CDR3 covers 18 residues. Germline lookup yields CDR1 ENHRY and CDR2 SYGVKD. CDR3 protein: CAISELGAGEDPGNIIYF. DNA for the CDR3: TGTGCCATCAGTGAGTTAGGGGCAGGAGAGGACCCTGGAAACATCATATATTTT.

The chain uses TRBV6-4 and TRBJ1-5, with D perhaps TRBD1 (5 bases). The CDR3 consists of 18 residues. CDR1 MRHNA and CDR2 SNTAGT come from the germline V gene. The V and J ends lost 0 bases and 2 bases respectively, with 17 bases between them. CDR3 sequence: CASSDSNGGLGGNQPQHF. CDR3 DNA: TGTGCCAGCAGTGACTCTAATGGGGGACTCGGGGGCAATCAGCCCCAGCATTTT.

The J gene is TRBJ2-7, the V gene TRBV11-2, with D possibly TRBD1 on 6 matching bases. Germline-derived CDR1 and CDR2 are SGHAT and FQNNGV. The CDR3 loop spans 14 amino acids. V lost 4 bases and J lost 2, with 12 bases in between. CDR3: CASSWGTTTYEQYF. The CDR3, as DNA: TGTGCCAGCAGCTGGGGGACAACCACCTACGAGCAGTACTTC. The variable domain in full, completed from reference TRBV11-2 and TRBJ2-7, reads EAGVAQSPRYKIIEKRQSVAFWCNPISGHATLYWYQQILGQGPKLLIQFQNNGVVDDSQLPKDRFSAERLKGVDSTLKIQPAKLEDSAVYLCASSWGTTTYEQYFGPGTRLTVT.

In regard to this clone: Additional DNA sequences in this sample encode the identical CDR3. This chain links TRBV5-6 with TRBJ2-7; a weak D match, TRBD2 (6 bases). CDR1 is SGHDT, CDR2 YYEEEE, per germline. With 3 bases removed from V and 1 base from J, the gap between germline ends came to 8 bases. The CDR3 runs 13 residues. In DNA form, the CDR3 reads TGTGCCAGCAGCTCCGGGACTTCCTACGAGCAGTACTTC. Amino acids: CASSSGTSYEQYF.

The rearrangement joins TRBV27 to TRBJ2-1; 7 bases line up with TRBD2. Per the germline V gene, CDR1 is MNHEY and CDR2 is SMNVEV (reference sequence). The V and J ends lost 10 bases and 10 bases, in that order; junction bases with no gene match: 22. The CDR3 loop spans 16 amino acids. In nucleotides, the CDR3 is TGTGCCACCTTGGGCTTTAGTAGCGGGCTCTCAATGGAGCAGTTCTTC. It translates to CATLGFSSGLSMEQFF.

The chain links TRBV18 to TRBJ2-7, with TRBD1 identical over 9 bases. Germline lookup yields CDR1 KGHSH and CDR2 LQKENI. V shed 3 bases, J shed 2 bases, and the junction held 5 bases outside the gene matches. There are 15 residues in the CDR3. In nucleotides, the CDR3 is TGTGCCAGCTCACCGAACAGGGGGCAGACCTACGAGCAGTACTTC. Translated: CASSPNRGQTYEQYF.

The V and J genes are TRBV11-2 and TRBJ2-7, with unresolved D. This CDR3 is built from 14 residues. The germline V gene encodes CDR1 SGHAT and CDR2 FQNNGV. Trimming shortened V by 3 bases and J by 0 bases, and 9 bases separated the two germline ends. CDR3 loop: CASSLGPFSYEQYF. CDR3 in DNA: TGTGCCAGCAGCTTGGGCCCTTTCTCCTACGAGCAGTACTTC. The whole variable domain, remainder taken from reference TRBV11-2 and TRBJ2-7, is EAGVAQSPRYKIIEKRQSVAFWCNPISGHATLYWYQQILGQGPKLLIQFQNNGVVDDSQLPKDRFSAERLKGVDSTLKIQPAKLEDSAVYLCASSLGPFSYEQYFGPGTRLTVT.